A single sample gave rise to the 11 T cell receptor beta chains below, sequenced in a study of T cells in narcolepsy. Libraries were prepared by immunoSEQ multiplex PCR; TCRdb keeps only in-frame clonotypes and omits some of them. This table has tens of thousands of clones, under 85% appearing once. Sequenced input: CD45RA- memory CD4+ T cells from PBMCs. These TCRs come from a human donor with narcolepsy.

The chain joins TRBV5-5 to TRBJ2-7, with TRBD1 matching over 10 bases. Trimming removed 4 bases from V and 4 bases from J; junction bases left unmatched: 11. Germline CDR1 is SGHKS and CDR2 is YYEKEE (reference sequence). This CDR3 comprises 16 residues. The CDR3 sequence: CASSPGTGEKVYEQYF. In DNA form, the CDR3 reads TGTGCCAGCAGCCCGGGGACAGGGGAAAAGGTATACGAGCAGTACTTC.

This chain links TRBV6-1 with TRBJ2-7, with D unresolved. Trimming took 4 bases from V and 1 from J, leaving 11 bases between them. The CDR3 contains 14 residues. Germline values: CDR1 MNHNS, CDR2 SASEGT. The CDR3 reads CASSARTESYEQYF. CDR3 DNA sequence: TGTGCCAGCAGTGCAAGGACGGAGTCCTACGAGCAGTACTTC.

The rearrangement uses TRBV5-1 and TRBJ2-7; D is unresolved. Germline values: CDR1 SGHRS, CDR2 YFSETQ. The CDR3 loop spans 14 amino acids. Trimming cost V 4 bases and J 6 bases, with 17 bases left between them. In DNA, the CDR3 is TGCGCCAGCAGCGCATTTTCCGCCTGGAGCGAGCAGTACTTC. This gives the protein CASSAFSAWSEQYF.

The chain employs TRBV7-3 and TRBJ1-1; D not certain. V dropped 5 bases and J dropped 3 bases, with 16 bases sitting between them. CDR3 length: 15 amino acids. From germline, CDR1 is SGHTA and CDR2 FQGTGA. CDR3 sequence reads: CASSPTARLDTEAFF. The CDR3 DNA reads TGTGCCAGCAGCCCGACCGCCCGATTGGACACTGAAGCTTTCTTT.

The chain employs TRBV25-1 and TRBJ1-2, with a possible D match to TRBD1 (6 bases). The V end was cut by 0 bases, the J end by 6 bases, with 11 bases between. This CDR3 comprises 14 residues. Per the germline V gene, CDR1 is MGHDK and CDR2 is SYGVNS. The CDR3 protein is CASSEYKAGDGYTF. The CDR3 nucleotides read TGTGCCAGCAGTGAATATAAGGCAGGGGATGGCTACACCTTC.

The table lists this clone with a count of one. The rearrangement joins TRBV29-1 to TRBJ1-2; 12 nucleotides line up with TRBD1. Looked up from germline, CDR1 is SQVTM and CDR2 is ANQGSEA. The length of the CDR3 is 13 residues. Trimming cost V 6 bases and J 7 bases; bases outside gene matches: 6. The CDR3 DNA follows: TGCAGCGTGGGGGACAGGGGGCGCGGTGGCTACACCTTC. Translating it yields CSVGDRGRGGYTF. Supplemented by reference TRBV29-1 and TRBJ1-2, the full variable domain reads SAVISQKPSRDICQRGTSLTIQCQVDSQVTMMFWYRQQPGQSLTLIATANQGSEATYESGFVIDKFPISRPNLTFSTLTVSNMSPEDSSIYLCSVGDRGRGGYTFGSGTRLTVV.

The chain has TRBV6-6 and TRBJ2-7; no definite D call. The CDR3 spans 13 residues. V dropped 2 bases and J dropped 2 bases, with 7 bases sitting between them. Germline V gene sequence: CDR1 MNHNY, CDR2 SVGAGI (reference sequence). CDR3 protein: CASSYESTYEQYF. The CDR3 region has the DNA TGTGCCAGCAGTTACGAGTCCACCTACGAGCAGTACTTC.

The V and J genes are TRBV9 and TRBJ1-3; no clear D. Germline CDR1 is SGDLS and CDR2 is YYNGEE. CDR3 size: 14 residues. The ends were cut back, 5 bases at V and 7 bases at J, with 16 bases in the middle. DNA for the CDR3: TGTGCCAGCAGTCCCCTGCAGGTGGGGAACACCATATATTTT. It specifies CASSPLQVGNTIYF.

The J gene is TRBJ2-5, the V gene TRBV14; 10 bases align to TRBD1. The CDR3 has 14 amino acids. With V trimmed by 1 base and J by 4 bases, 0 bases remained unmatched. Looked up from germline, CDR1 is SGHDN and CDR2 is FVKESK. CDR3 coding DNA: TGTGCCAGCAGCCAAGGGGACAGGGGAGAGACCCAGTACTTC. Its translation is CASSQGDRGETQYF.

V gene TRBV14 combines with J gene TRBJ2-5; TRBD2 might be the D (5 bases). The CDR3 loop spans 13 amino acids. Trimming cost V 1 base and J 4 bases, with 7 bases left between them. CDR1 is SGHDN, CDR2 FVKESK, per germline. The CDR3 DNA follows: TGTGCCAGCAGCCAAGTTCGGGGAGAGACCCAGTACTTC. It yields the protein CASSQVRGETQYF.

The V call is TRBV19, the J call TRBJ2-1; 8 bases fit TRBD2. V lost 2 bases and J lost 7; bases outside the gene matches: 4. This CDR3 spans 14 amino acids. Per germline, CDR1 LNHDA and CDR2 SQIVND (reference sequence). The CDR3 is CASSITGGRNEQFF. DNA of the CDR3: TGTGCCAGTAGTATAACGGGGGGGCGTAATGAGCAGTTCTTC.